The 4 T cell receptor beta chains in this list originate from one sample, sequenced in a study of cytomegalovirus exposure and HLA in healthy donors. Profiled with immunoSEQ multiplex PCR; TCRdb holds only in-frame clones, not every one. Of 150,000 to 250,000 clones in the sample, around 80% were seen once. The sequenced sample consisted of PBMCs. The receptors here all came from a woman younger than 45 in good health and CMV-seronegative.

The rearrangement uses TRBV4-1 and TRBJ2-5; D not certain. The CDR3 extends over 14 amino acids. Germline V gene sequence: CDR1 MGHRA, CDR2 YSYEKL. Trimming took 1 base from V and 1 from J, leaving 7 bases between them. Here the CDR3 reads CASSQGRFQETQYF. Written as DNA, the CDR3 is TGCGCCAGCAGCCAAGGGAGATTCCAAGAGACCCAGTACTTC.

The V and J genes are TRBV25-1 and TRBJ2-1; 12 bases match TRBD2. The CDR3 spans 15 residues. CDR1 MGHDK and CDR2 SYGVNS come from the germline V gene. Germline trimming cut 3 bases from V and 4 bases from J; bases unmatched to any gene: 1. CDR3 sequence: CASSETSGSYNEQFF. The DNA of the CDR3 is TGTGCCAGCAGTGAGACTAGCGGGAGTTACAATGAGCAGTTCTTC.

The chain has TRBV4-1 and TRBJ1-2; perhaps TRBD1 as D (6 bases). Germline V gives CDR1 MGHRA, CDR2 YSYEKL. This CDR3 is 13 amino acids long. Trimming left V 3 bases short and J 2 bases short, with 7 bases between. The CDR3 DNA reads TGCGCCAGCAGCCAGGACAGCAACTATGGCTACACCTTC. This encodes CASSQDSNYGYTF.

The chain is built from TRBV19 and TRBJ2-7; D might be TRBD2 (5 bases). The ends were cut back, 10 bases at V and 5 bases at J, with 21 bases in the middle. The CDR3 contains 14 residues. Germline V lookup: CDR1 LNHDA, CDR2 SQIVND (reference sequence). The CDR3 protein is CATSDRQAVDEQYF. DNA for the CDR3: TGTGCCACCTCCGATCGCCAAGCGGTGGACGAGCAGTACTTC. The full variable domain, with the rest looked up from reference TRBV19 and TRBJ2-7, is DGGITQSPKYLFRKEGQNVTLSCEQNLNHDAMYWYRQDPGQGLRLIYYSQIVNDFQKGDIAEGYSVSREKKESFPLTVTSAQKNPTAFYLCATSDRQAVDEQYFGPGTRLTVT.